This is a list of T cell receptor beta chains from one sample in a study of cytomegalovirus exposure and HLA in healthy donors. This table comes from immunoSEQ multiplex PCR, and its TCRdb copy is limited to in-frame clones, with some not included. The table has about 150,000 clones, about 82% seen once. Sequencing was carried out using PBMCs. These receptors were collected from a woman in her thirties or forties in good health and CMV-seropositive. Each CDR3 is given with its conserved first and last residue. The D gene is left open where the match is weak. Clone size is not always given. Where it is, it says once, few, many or a class for expanded clones.

>TRBJ2-7|.|TRBV9|.
CASSVDVGGGRAVEQYF
TGTGCCAGCAGCGTAGATGTGGGAGGGGGGAGGGCCGTCGAGCAGTACTTC
>TRBJ2-1|.|TRBV7-2|.
CASRRGPGNEQFF
TGTGCCAGCAGACGAGGCCCAGGGAATGAGCAGTTCTTC
>TRBJ2-7|.|TRBV19|TRBD2
CASSIREGLYEQYF
TGTGCCAGTAGTATCCGGGAGGGATTGTACGAGCAGTACTTC
>TRBJ2-3|.|TRBV4-2|TRBD2
CASSQDFAGATDTQYF
TGTGCCAGCAGCCAAGATTTTGCGGGAGCCACAGATACGCAGTATTTT
>TRBJ2-1|.|TRBV27|TRBD2
CASSLSIAGGRYEQFF
TGTGCCAGCAGTTTATCAATAGCGGGAGGGCGCTATGAGCAGTTCTTC
>TRBJ2-7|.|TRBV13|TRBD2
CASSPGLAGAGEQYF
TGTGCCAGCAGCCCGGGACTAGCGGGGGCGGGCGAGCAGTACTTC
>TRBJ2-2|.|TRBV5-6|.
CASSLPDTGELFF
TGTGCCAGCAGCTTGCCGGACACCGGGGAGCTGTTTTTT
>TRBJ2-7|few|TRBV11-1|TRBD2
CASSSDPGLASYEQYF
TGTGCCAGCAGCTCCGACCCGGGACTAGCGTCCTACGAGCAGTACTTC
>TRBJ2-1|.|TRBV7-9|.
CASSLRAGLIDHYNEQFF
TGTGCCAGCAGCTTAAGAGCGGGCCTGATTGATCATTACAATGAGCAGTTCTTC
>TRBJ2-2|once|TRBV13|.
CASSSRGNGELFF
TGTGCCAGCAGCTCACGCGGTAACGGGGAGCTGTTTTTT
>TRBJ1-4|.|TRBV9|TRBD1
CASSPHSGTGGEKLFF
TGTGCCAGCAGCCCCCACTCCGGGACAGGGGGAGAAAAACTGTTTTTT
>TRBJ2-1|once|TRBV6-5|TRBD2
CASSLLAGGQHEQFF
TGTGCCAGCAGCCTACTAGCGGGAGGGCAGCATGAGCAGTTCTTC
>TRBJ1-6|.|TRBV11-2|.
CASSLASTINSPLHF
TGTGCCAGCAGCTTAGCGTCAACAATTAATTCACCCCTCCACTTT
>TRBJ1-1|.|TRBV15|TRBD1
CATSPTGAQGEFTEAFF
TGTGCCACCAGCCCGACGGGGGCACAGGGGGAGTTCACCGAAGCTTTCTTT
>TRBJ2-2|.|TRBV19|.
CASSFLGAGELFF
TGTGCCAGTAGCTTCCTCGGGGCCGGGGAGCTGTTTTTT
>TRBJ1-1|few|TRBV4-2|.
CASSHPEGVGTEAFF
TGTGCCAGCAGCCATCCCGAGGGGGTGGGCACTGAAGCTTTCTTT
>TRBJ1-1|.|TRBV19|.
CASSSTGGLNTEAFF
TGTGCCAGTAGTTCCACCGGCGGGTTAAACACTGAAGCTTTCTTT
>TRBJ2-1|.|TRBV5-4|.
CASSLEGLYNEQFF
TGTGCCAGCAGCTTGGAAGGACTTTACAATGAGCAGTTCTTC
>TRBJ1-6|.|TRBV6-5|.
CASSSGTLTYNSPLHF
TGTGCCAGCAGTTCCGGGACACTAACGTATAATTCACCCCTCCACTTT
>TRBJ2-7|.|TRBV19|TRBD1
CASSTGGSSYEQYF
TGTGCCAGTAGTACAGGGGGCTCGTCCTACGAGCAGTACTTC
>TRBJ1-1|.|TRBV2|.
CASSFSTGGPEAFF
TGTGCCAGCAGCTTTAGCACCGGGGGGCCTGAAGCTTTCTTT
>TRBJ2-3|.|TRBV5-4|TRBD2
CASRLAGVLDTQYF
TGTGCCAGCCGACTAGCGGGGGTTTTGGATACGCAGTATTTT
>TRBJ2-7|.|TRBV5-5|TRBD1
CASSLRDSSYEQYF
TGTGCCAGCAGCTTGCGGGACAGCTCCTACGAGCAGTACTTC
>TRBJ2-2|.|TRBV30|.
CAWTLSGELFF
TGTGCCTGGACCCTTTCCGGGGAGCTGTTTTTT
>TRBJ2-6|.|TRBV29-1|.
CSVEVRTDRSGANVLTF
TGCAGCGTTGAGGTGAGGACAGATCGGTCTGGGGCCAACGTCCTGACTTTC
>TRBJ2-7|.|TRBV7-8|TRBD2
CASSLWGGRGEQYF
TGTGCCAGCAGCTTATGGGGGGGAAGGGGCGAGCAGTACTTC
>TRBJ1-6|once|TRBV27|TRBD1
CASSGGTGGNSPLHF
TGTGCCAGCAGTGGGGGGACAGGGGGGAATTCACCCCTCCACTTT
>TRBJ2-7|.|TRBV5-8|.
CASSLYQGIYEQYF
TGTGCCAGCAGCTTGTACCAGGGGATCTACGAGCAGTACTTC
>TRBJ2-3|few|TRBV7-9|.
CSRGVVTDTQYF
TGTTCCAGAGGGGTCGTTACAGATACGCAGTATTTT
>TRBJ1-2|few|TRBV15|.
CATSRALRGRDGYTF
TGTGCCACCAGCAGAGCCTTACGGGGGAGGGATGGCTACACCTTC
>TRBJ2-7|.|TRBV7-2|TRBD1
CASSFYRGTSNEQYF
TGTGCCAGCAGCTTCTACAGGGGAACGTCGAACGAGCAGTACTTC
>TRBJ2-1|.|TRBV6-5|TRBD1
CASSLRGLGNEQFF
TGTGCCAGCAGCCTCAGGGGGCTAGGGAATGAGCAGTTCTTC
>TRBJ2-4|once|TRBV28|.
CASSTQGGVVNIQYF
TGTGCCAGCAGTACCCAAGGGGGAGTTGTAAACATTCAGTACTTC
>TRBJ2-1|.|TRBV13|TRBD2
CASSLLGLAGNEQFF
TGTGCCAGCAGCTTACTGGGACTAGCGGGCAATGAGCAGTTCTTC
>TRBJ2-7|.|TRBV11-2|TRBD2
CASSLESPGGEQYF
TGTGCCAGCAGCTTAGAGTCCCCCGGGGGGGAGCAGTACTTC
>TRBJ2-2|.|TRBV4-2|.
CASSQDGLALVTGELFF
TGTGCCAGCAGCCAAGATGGTCTAGCGCTTGTAACCGGGGAGCTGTTTTTT
>TRBJ2-1|once|TRBV7-6|TRBD2
CASSSTSGIGEQFF
TGTGCCAGCAGCTCGACTAGCGGGATCGGTGAGCAGTTCTTC
>TRBJ1-4|.|TRBV5-6|.
CASNERGHLNEKLFF
TGTGCCAGCAATGAGAGGGGACACCTTAATGAAAAACTGTTTTTT
>TRBJ1-2|.|TRBV25-1|TRBD1
CASSEGTGVNYGYTF
TGTGCCAGCAGTGAGGGTACAGGGGTTAACTATGGCTACACCTTC
>TRBJ2-7|.|TRBV16|TRBD2
CASSRGTSGKIEQYF
TGTGCCAGCAGCCGCGGGACTAGCGGGAAGATCGAGCAGTACTTC
>TRBJ2-1|.|TRBV28|TRBD2
CASNAAGGEYNEQFF
TGTGCCAGCAACGCAGCGGGGGGAGAATACAATGAGCAGTTCTTC
>TRBJ2-5|.|TRBV30|TRBD1
CAWRGTEETQYF
TGTGCCTGGAGGGGGACAGAAGAGACCCAGTACTTC